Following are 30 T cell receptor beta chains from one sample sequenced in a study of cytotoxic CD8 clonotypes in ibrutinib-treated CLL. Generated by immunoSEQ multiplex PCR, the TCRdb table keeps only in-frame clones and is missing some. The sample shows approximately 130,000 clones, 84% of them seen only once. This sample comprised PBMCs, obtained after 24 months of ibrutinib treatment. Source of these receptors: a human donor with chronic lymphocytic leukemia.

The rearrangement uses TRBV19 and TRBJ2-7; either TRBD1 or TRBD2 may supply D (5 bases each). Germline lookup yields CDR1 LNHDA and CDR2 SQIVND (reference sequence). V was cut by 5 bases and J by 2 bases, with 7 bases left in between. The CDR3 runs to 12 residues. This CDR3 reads CASSGGTYEQYF. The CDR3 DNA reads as TGTGCCAGTAGTGGGGGAACCTACGAGCAGTACTTC.

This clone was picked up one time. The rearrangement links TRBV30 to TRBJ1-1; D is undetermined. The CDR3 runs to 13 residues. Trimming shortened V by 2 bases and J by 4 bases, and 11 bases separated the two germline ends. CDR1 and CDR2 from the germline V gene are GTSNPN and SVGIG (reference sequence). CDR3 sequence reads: CAWSTQMGTEAFF. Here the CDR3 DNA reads TGTGCCTGGAGTACACAGATGGGCACTGAAGCTTTCTTT.

The CDR3 sequence: CASSLALGYAGLNTGELFF. DNA for the CDR3: TGTGCCAGCAGCTTAGCGCTGGGTTACGCGGGGCTGAACACCGGGGAGCTGTTTTTT. The chain has TRBV11-2 and TRBJ2-2; D may be TRBD2 (6 bases). The germline V gene encodes CDR1 SGHAT and CDR2 FQNNGV. The CDR3 is 19 amino acids. V was pared by 1 base and J by 1 base, with 19 bases between. Complete variable domain (other parts from reference TRBV11-2 and TRBJ2-2): EAGVAQSPRYKIIEKRQSVAFWCNPISGHATLYWYQQILGQGPKLLIQFQNNGVVDDSQLPKDRFSAERLKGVDSTLKIQPAKLEDSAVYLCASSLALGYAGLNTGELFFGEGSRLTVL.

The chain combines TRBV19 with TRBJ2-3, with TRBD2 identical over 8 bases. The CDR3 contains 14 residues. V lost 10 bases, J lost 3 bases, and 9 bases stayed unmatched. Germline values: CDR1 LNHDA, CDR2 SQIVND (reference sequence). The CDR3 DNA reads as TGTGCCACTAAGCGGGGGAAGGTGACAGATACGCAGTATTTT. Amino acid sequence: CATKRGKVTDTQYF.

The CDR3 coding sequence is TGTGCCAGCAGTTACTACGGGGGGCGGCAGACCGGGGAGCTGTTTTTT. Its translation is CASSYYGGRQTGELFF. The V and J genes are TRBV6-5 and TRBJ2-2; D is perhaps TRBD2 (7 bases). V lost 1 base, J lost 5 bases, and 14 bases lay in between. Germline loops: CDR1 MNHEY, CDR2 SVGAGI. The CDR3 totals 16 residues.

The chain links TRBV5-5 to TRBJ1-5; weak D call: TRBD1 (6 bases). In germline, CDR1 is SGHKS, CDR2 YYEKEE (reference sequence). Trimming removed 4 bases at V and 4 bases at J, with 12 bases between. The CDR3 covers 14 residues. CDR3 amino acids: CASSVDRTNQPQHF. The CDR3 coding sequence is TGTGCCAGCAGCGTGGACAGAACTAATCAGCCCCAGCATTTT.

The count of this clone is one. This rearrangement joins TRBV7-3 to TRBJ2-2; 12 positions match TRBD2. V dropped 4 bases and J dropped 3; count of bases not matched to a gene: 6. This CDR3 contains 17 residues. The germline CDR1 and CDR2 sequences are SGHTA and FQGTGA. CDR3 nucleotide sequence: TGTGCCAGCAGCTCCCGACTAGCGGGGGTTGACACCGGGGAGCTGTTTTTT. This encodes CASSSRLAGVDTGELFF.

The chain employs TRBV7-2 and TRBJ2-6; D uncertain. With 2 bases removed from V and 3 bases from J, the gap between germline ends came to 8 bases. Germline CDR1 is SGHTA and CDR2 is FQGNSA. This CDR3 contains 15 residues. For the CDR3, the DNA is TGTGCCAGCAGCTTATTCCGAGGTGGGGCCAACGTCCTGACTTTC. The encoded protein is CASSLFRGGANVLTF.

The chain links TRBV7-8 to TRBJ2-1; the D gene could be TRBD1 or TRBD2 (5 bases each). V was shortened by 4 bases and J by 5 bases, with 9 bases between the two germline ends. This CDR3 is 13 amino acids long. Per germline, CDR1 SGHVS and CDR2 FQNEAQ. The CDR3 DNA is TGTGCCAGCAGCTCTAGGGACCACAATGAGCAGTTCTTC. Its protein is CASSSRDHNEQFF.

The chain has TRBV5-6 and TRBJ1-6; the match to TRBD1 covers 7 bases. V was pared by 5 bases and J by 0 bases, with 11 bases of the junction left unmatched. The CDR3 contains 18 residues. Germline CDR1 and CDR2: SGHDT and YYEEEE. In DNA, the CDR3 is TGTGCCAGCAGAATGGACAGGAGCAAGAGCTCCTATAATTCACCCCTCCACTTT. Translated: CASRMDRSKSSYNSPLHF.

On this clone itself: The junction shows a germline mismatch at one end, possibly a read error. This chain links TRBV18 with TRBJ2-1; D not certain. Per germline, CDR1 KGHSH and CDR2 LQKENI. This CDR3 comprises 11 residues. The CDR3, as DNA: TGTGCCAGCGCACCAAACAATGAGCAGTTCTTC. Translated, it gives CASAPNNEQFF.

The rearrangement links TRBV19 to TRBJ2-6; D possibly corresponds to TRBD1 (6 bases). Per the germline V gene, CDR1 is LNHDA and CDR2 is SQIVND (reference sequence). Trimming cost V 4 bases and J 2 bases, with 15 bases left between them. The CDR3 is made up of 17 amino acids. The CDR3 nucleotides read TGTGCCAGTAGTACCCTTATCCCAGGGGCTGGGGCCAACGTCCTGACTTTC. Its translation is CASSTLIPGAGANVLTF.

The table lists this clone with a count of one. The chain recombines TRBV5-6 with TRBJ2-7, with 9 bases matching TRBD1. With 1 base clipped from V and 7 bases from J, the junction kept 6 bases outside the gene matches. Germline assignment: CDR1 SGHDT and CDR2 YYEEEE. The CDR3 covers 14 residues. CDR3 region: CASSLNRGRGEQYF. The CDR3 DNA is TGTGCCAGCAGCTTGAACAGGGGGCGCGGTGAGCAGTACTTC.

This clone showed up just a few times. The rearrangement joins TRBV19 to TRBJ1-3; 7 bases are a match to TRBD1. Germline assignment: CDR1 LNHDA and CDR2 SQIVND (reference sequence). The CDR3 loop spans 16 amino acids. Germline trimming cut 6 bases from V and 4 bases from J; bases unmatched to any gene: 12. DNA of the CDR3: TGTGCCAGTAGACCGCGACAGGGCGGAAGAGGAAACACCATATATTTT. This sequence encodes CASRPRQGGRGNTIYF.

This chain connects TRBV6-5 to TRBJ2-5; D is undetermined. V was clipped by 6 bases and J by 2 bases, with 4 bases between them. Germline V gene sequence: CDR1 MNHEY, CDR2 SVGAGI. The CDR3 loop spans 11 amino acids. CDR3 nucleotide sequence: TGTGCCAGCAGGCTTCAAGAGACCCAGTACTTC. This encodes CASRLQETQYF.

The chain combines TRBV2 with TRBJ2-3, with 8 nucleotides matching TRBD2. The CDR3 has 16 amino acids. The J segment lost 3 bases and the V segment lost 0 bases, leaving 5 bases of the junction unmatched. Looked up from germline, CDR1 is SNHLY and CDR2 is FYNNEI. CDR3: CASSEALGGETDTQYF. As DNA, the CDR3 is TGTGCCAGCAGTGAAGCGCTCGGGGGGGAGACAGATACGCAGTATTTT.

The CDR3: CASSWGMELVNTEAFF. DNA for the CDR3: TGCGCCAGCAGCTGGGGAATGGAGCTGGTGAACACTGAAGCTTTCTTT. The chain carries TRBV5-1 and TRBJ1-1; D is unclear. The CDR3 is made up of 16 amino acids. The V gene lost 3 bases and the J gene lost 0 bases, with 15 bases spanning the gap. Germline V gives CDR1 SGHRS, CDR2 YFSETQ.

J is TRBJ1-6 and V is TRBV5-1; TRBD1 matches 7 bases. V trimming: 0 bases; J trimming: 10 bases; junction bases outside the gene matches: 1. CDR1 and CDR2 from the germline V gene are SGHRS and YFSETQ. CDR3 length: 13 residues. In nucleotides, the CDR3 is TGCGCCAGCAGCTTGGACAGGGGCTCACCCCTCCACTTT. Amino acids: CASSLDRGSPLHF.

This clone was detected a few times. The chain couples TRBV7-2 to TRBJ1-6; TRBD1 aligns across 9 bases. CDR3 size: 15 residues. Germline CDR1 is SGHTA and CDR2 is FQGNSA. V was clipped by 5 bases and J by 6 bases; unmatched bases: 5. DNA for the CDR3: TGTGCCAGCAGCCTATTGACAGGGGGTAATTCACCCCTCCACTTT. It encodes CASSLLTGGNSPLHF.

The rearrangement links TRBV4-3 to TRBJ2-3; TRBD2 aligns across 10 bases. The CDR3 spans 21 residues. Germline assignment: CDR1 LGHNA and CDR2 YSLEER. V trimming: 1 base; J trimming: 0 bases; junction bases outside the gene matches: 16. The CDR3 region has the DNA TGCGCCAGCAGCCAAGTCTGGGGGAGCGGGGGGGCCTTTTTTAGCACAGATACGCAGTATTTT. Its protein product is CASSQVWGSGGAFFSTDTQYF.

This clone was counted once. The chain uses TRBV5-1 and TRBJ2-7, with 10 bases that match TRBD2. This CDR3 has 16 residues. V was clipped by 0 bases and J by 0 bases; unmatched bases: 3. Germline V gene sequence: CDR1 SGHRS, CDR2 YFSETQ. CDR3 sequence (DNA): TGCGCCAGCAGCTTGGTAGCGGGGGGTCCCTCCTACGAGCAGTACTTC. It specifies CASSLVAGGPSYEQYF.

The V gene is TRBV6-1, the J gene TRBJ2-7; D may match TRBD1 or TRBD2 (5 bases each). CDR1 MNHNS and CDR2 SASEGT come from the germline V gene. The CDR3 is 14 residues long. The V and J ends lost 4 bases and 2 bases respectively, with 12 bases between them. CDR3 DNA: TGTGCCAGCAGTGTGGGGGTCCCCACCTACGAGCAGTACTTC. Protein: CASSVGVPTYEQYF.

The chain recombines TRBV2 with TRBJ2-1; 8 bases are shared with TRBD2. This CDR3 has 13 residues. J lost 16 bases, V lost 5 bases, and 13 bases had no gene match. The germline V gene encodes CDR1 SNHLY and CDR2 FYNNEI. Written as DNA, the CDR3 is TGTGCCAGCAGTCCCCTCGGACTAGCTAATCATTTCTTC. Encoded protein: CASSPLGLANHFF.

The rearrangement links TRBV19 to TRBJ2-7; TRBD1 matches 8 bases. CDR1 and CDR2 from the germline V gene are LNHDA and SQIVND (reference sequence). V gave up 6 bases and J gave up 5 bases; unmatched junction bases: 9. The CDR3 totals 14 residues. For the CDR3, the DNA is TGTGCCAGTAGCGCCGGGACAGGCAACCACGAGCAGTACTTC. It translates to CASSAGTGNHEQYF. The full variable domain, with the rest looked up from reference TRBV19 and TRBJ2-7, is DGGITQSPKYLFRKEGQNVTLSCEQNLNHDAMYWYRQDPGQGLRLIYYSQIVNDFQKGDIAEGYSVSREKKESFPLTVTSAQKNPTAFYLCASSAGTGNHEQYFGPGTRLTVT.

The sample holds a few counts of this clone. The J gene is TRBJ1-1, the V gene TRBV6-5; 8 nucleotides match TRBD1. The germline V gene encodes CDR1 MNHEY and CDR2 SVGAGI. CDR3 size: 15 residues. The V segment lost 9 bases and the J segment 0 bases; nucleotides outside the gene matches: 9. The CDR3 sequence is CASIRTGILNTEAFF. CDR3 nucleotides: TGTGCCAGTATAAGGACAGGGATCTTGAACACTGAAGCTTTCTTT.

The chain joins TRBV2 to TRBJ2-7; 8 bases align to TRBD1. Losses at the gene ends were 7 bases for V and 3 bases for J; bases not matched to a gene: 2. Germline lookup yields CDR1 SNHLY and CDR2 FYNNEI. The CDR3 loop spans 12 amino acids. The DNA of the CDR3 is TGTGCCAGCAACAGGGGGTTCTACGAGCAGTACTTC. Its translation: CASNRGFYEQYF. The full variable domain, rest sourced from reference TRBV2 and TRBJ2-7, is EPEVTQTPSHQVTQMGQEVILRCVPISNHLYFYWYRQILGQKVEFLVSFYNNEISEKSEIFDDQFSVERPDGSNFTLKIRSTKLEDSAMYFCASNRGFYEQYFGPGTRLTVT.

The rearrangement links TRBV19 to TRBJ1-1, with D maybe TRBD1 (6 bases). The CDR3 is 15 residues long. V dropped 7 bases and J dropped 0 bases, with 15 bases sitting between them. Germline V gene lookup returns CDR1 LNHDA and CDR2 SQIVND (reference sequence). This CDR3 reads CASTNPRGMNTEAFF. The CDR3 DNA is TGTGCCAGTACTAACCCCAGGGGCATGAACACTGAAGCTTTCTTT. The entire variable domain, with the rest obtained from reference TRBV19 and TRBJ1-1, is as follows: DGGITQSPKYLFRKEGQNVTLSCEQNLNHDAMYWYRQDPGQGLRLIYYSQIVNDFQKGDIAEGYSVSREKKESFPLTVTSAQKNPTAFYLCASTNPRGMNTEAFFGQGTRLTVV.

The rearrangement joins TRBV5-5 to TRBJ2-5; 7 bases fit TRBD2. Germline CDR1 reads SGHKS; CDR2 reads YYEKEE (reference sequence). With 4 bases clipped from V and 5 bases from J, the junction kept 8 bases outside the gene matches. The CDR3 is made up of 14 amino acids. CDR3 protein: CASSLWTSLETQYF. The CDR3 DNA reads TGTGCCAGCAGCCTCTGGACTAGTTTGGAGACCCAGTACTTC.

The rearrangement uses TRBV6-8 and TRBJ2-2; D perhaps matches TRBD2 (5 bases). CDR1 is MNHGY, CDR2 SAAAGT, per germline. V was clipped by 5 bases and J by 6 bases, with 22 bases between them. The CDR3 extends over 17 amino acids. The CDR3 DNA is TGTGCCAGCAGTCACCCTTCGGCACTTCTTAGCGCCGGGGAGCTGTTTTTT. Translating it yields CASSHPSALLSAGELFF.

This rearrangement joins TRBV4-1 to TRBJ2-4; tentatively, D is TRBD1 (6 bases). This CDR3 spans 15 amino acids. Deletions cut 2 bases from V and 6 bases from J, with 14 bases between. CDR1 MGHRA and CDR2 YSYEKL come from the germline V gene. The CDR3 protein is CASSQPGQDLNIQYF. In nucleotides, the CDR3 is TGCGCCAGCAGCCAACCGGGACAAGACCTAAACATTCAGTACTTC.